Below are 20 T cell receptor beta chains sequenced from a single sample in a study of T cell responses to AZD1222 COVID-19 vaccine. Using immunoSEQ multiplex PCR, the repertoire was profiled, and TCRdb retains in-frame clones only, with some absent. This table has some 120,000 clones, approximately 90% appearing once. The sample consisted of peripheral blood, taken on day 0 of AZD1222 vaccination. These receptors came from an adult in good health.

The chain recombines TRBV9 with TRBJ1-6, with TRBD1 matching 10 bases. The CDR3 is made up of 16 amino acids. Germline-derived CDR1 and CDR2 are SGDLS and YYNGEE. V was pared by 3 bases and J by 9 bases, with 9 bases of the junction left unmatched. This CDR3 is CASSAQTGGFGSPLHF. CDR3 in DNA: TGTGCCAGCAGCGCGCAGACAGGGGGCTTCGGTTCACCCCTCCACTTT.

This clone appeared a single time. The chain uses TRBV6-2 or TRBV6-3 and TRBJ2-3; tentative D call: TRBD2 (5 bases). V was pared by 6 bases and J by 2 bases, with 12 bases between. Germline CDR1 MNHEY, CDR2 SVGEGT. CDR3 size: 14 residues. The CDR3 loop reads CASSPSGNTDTQYF. Written as DNA, the CDR3 is TGTGCCAGCAGCCCCTCGGGGAACACAGATACGCAGTATTTT.

The chain carries TRBV7-9 and TRBJ1-1, with 8 positions matching TRBD1. The length of the CDR3 is 18 residues. V lost 5 bases, J lost 1 base, and 15 bases stayed unmatched. Germline lookup yields CDR1 SEHNR and CDR2 FQNEAQ (reference sequence). CDR3 sequence: CASSVGRSRGRPNTEAFF. The DNA for the CDR3 is TGTGCCAGCAGCGTAGGACGTAGCAGGGGGCGACCGAACACTGAAGCTTTCTTT. The whole variable domain, remainder taken from reference TRBV7-9 and TRBJ1-1, is DTGVSQNPRHKITKRGQNVTFRCDPISEHNRLYWYRQTLGQGPEFLTYFQNEAQLEKSRLLSDRFSAERPKGSFSTLEIQRTEQGDSAMYLCASSVGRSRGRPNTEAFFGQGTRLTVV.

The chain carries TRBV12-5 and TRBJ1-1, with no clear D. CDR1 is LGHNT, CDR2 FRNRAP, per germline. V was shortened by 6 bases and J by 0 bases, with 5 bases between the two germline ends. The CDR3 has 12 amino acids. In DNA, the CDR3 is TGTGCTAGTGGGTGGATGAACACTGAAGCTTTCTTT. Its protein product is CASGWMNTEAFF.

The rearrangement links TRBV19 to TRBJ1-6; a possible D gene is TRBD1 (6 bases). The CDR3 length is 15 residues. Germline CDR1 reads LNHDA; CDR2 reads SQIVND (reference sequence). The V and J ends lost 5 bases and 6 bases respectively, with 14 bases between them. The CDR3 protein is CASSAFSDSNSPLHF. In DNA form, the CDR3 reads TGTGCCAGTAGTGCCTTTTCGGACAGTAATTCACCCCTCCACTTT.

The genes are TRBV18 and TRBJ1-6; possible D gene TRBD1, 5 bases. The V end lost 4 bases, the J end lost 9 bases, and 10 bases lay between the germline ends. The length of the CDR3 is 13 residues. Germline values: CDR1 KGHSH, CDR2 LQKENI. CDR3 nucleotides: TGTGCCAGCTCACAAGGGGCCCTTTCACCCCTCCACTTT. Translation gives CASSQGALSPLHF.

This chain connects TRBV18 to TRBJ2-2, with TRBD1 identical over 7 bases. With 4 bases clipped from V and 4 bases from J, the junction kept 9 bases outside the gene matches. Germline V gene data show CDR1 as KGHSH and CDR2 as LQKENI. The CDR3 is 16 residues long. Here the CDR3 DNA reads TGTGCCAGCTCACTCCACCGGGACAGACCCACCGGGGAGCTGTTTTTT. Encoded protein: CASSLHRDRPTGELFF.

The chain uses TRBV25-1 and TRBJ2-5; 9 nucleotides line up with TRBD2. Germline CDR1 MGHDK, CDR2 SYGVNS. The length of the CDR3 is 16 residues. The ends lost 8 bases at V and 1 base at J; junction bases unmatched: 11. DNA for the CDR3: TGTGCCAGCGGCCCGGAGGGGCGGGGGGGCCAAGAGACCCAGTACTTC. This translates into CASGPEGRGGQETQYF. The variable domain in full, completed from reference TRBV25-1 and TRBJ2-5, reads EADIYQTPRYLVIGTGKKITLECSQTMGHDKMYWYQQDPGMELHLIHYSYGVNSTEKGDLSSESTVSRIRTEHFPLTLESARPSHTSQYLCASGPEGRGGQETQYFGPGTRLLVL.

The rearrangement joins TRBV27 to TRBJ2-7, with D maybe TRBD1 (5 bases). This CDR3 is 14 amino acids long. Germline values: CDR1 MNHEY, CDR2 SMNVEV (reference sequence). Deletions cut 6 bases from V and 5 bases from J, with 17 bases between. The CDR3 DNA reads TGTGCCAGCAGAGGTTTGGACACGTACCACGAGCAGTACTTC. Translating it yields CASRGLDTYHEQYF.

The CDR3 sequence is CASSLWSGGSTDTQYF. Written as DNA, the CDR3 is TGTGCCAGCAGCTTGTGGTCGGGGGGGAGCACAGATACGCAGTATTTT. The V gene is TRBV5-4, the J gene TRBJ2-3, with TRBD2 matching 8 bases. V shed 1 base and J 0 bases; nucleotides not matched to a gene: 4. Looked up from germline, CDR1 is SGHNT and CDR2 is YYREEE (reference sequence). This CDR3 is 16 amino acids long.

The rearrangement links TRBV18 to TRBJ1-3, with D uncertain. From germline, CDR1 is KGHSH and CDR2 LQKENI. The CDR3 sequence is 15 residues long. V was clipped by 0 bases and J by 2 bases, with 8 bases between them. The CDR3 here is CASSPPGRTGNTIYF. CDR3 in DNA: TGTGCCAGCTCACCACCCGGAAGGACTGGAAACACCATATATTTT.

The chain carries TRBV18 and TRBJ1-3, with D uncertain. The CDR3 totals 15 residues. Looked up from germline, CDR1 is KGHSH and CDR2 is LQKENI. Deletions cut 6 bases from V and 0 bases from J, with 12 bases between. In nucleotides, the CDR3 is TGTGCCAGCTCTTCACCGATGAGCTCTGGAAACACCATATATTTT. Encoded protein: CASSSPMSSGNTIYF.

The chain uses TRBV4-3 and TRBJ2-3, with a tentative D call TRBD1 (5 bases). The CDR3 covers 16 residues. Germline V CDR1 and CDR2: LGHNA, YSLEER. Trimming removed 0 bases at V and 4 bases at J, with 14 bases between. The CDR3 spells CASSQDLEGAPDTQYF. CDR3 in DNA: TGCGCCAGCAGCCAAGATTTGGAAGGGGCCCCAGATACGCAGTATTTT.

This clone was observed a few times. This chain links TRBV27 with TRBJ1-1, with a possible D match to TRBD1 (5 bases). This CDR3 has 13 residues. The germline CDR1 and CDR2 sequences are MNHEY and SMNVEV (reference sequence). V dropped 8 bases and J dropped 0 bases, with 10 bases sitting between them. The CDR3 is CASLDSLNTEAFF. The CDR3 DNA reads TGTGCCAGCCTAGACAGTCTGAACACTGAAGCTTTCTTT.

The chain has TRBV29-1 and TRBJ1-1, with 9 bases fitting TRBD1. Germline V lookup: CDR1 SQVTM, CDR2 ANQGSEA. V gave up 7 bases and J gave up 4 bases; unmatched junction bases: 4. This CDR3 is 12 amino acids long. The CDR3 loop reads CSAGTGLTEAFF. The CDR3 DNA reads TGCAGCGCCGGGACAGGGCTCACTGAAGCTTTCTTT. Drawing the rest from reference TRBV29-1 and TRBJ1-1, the complete variable domain is SAVISQKPSRDICQRGTSLTIQCQVDSQVTMMFWYRQQPGQSLTLIATANQGSEATYESGFVIDKFPISRPNLTFSTLTVSNMSPEDSSIYLCSAGTGLTEAFFGQGTRLTVV.

Only a few counts were recorded for this clone. The chain has TRBV6-5 and TRBJ2-2; D is ambiguous. This CDR3 region has 15 residues. V lost 2 bases to trimming and J lost 4 bases, with 11 bases between them. Looked up from germline, CDR1 is MNHEY and CDR2 is SVGAGI. For the CDR3, the DNA is TGTGCCAGCAGTTACAATGACAAAGCCACCGGGGAGCTGTTTTTT. Its protein is CASSYNDKATGELFF.

This clone has only one observation. V is TRBV4-1 and J is TRBJ2-6; weak D call: TRBD2 (7 bases). Trimming removed 4 bases from V and 5 bases from J, with 12 bases in between. Germline V gives CDR1 MGHRA, CDR2 YSYEKL. CDR3 length: 15 residues. The CDR3 DNA sequence: TGCGCCAGCAGCCTCGGGGGGCGCTGGGCCAACGTCCTGACTTTC. It encodes CASSLGGRWANVLTF.

The V and J genes are TRBV2 and TRBJ1-2; 7 nucleotides line up with TRBD1. Germline CDR1 SNHLY, CDR2 FYNNEI. After removal of 4 bases from V and 2 bases from J, the junction contained 7 bases not matched to a gene. The CDR3 runs 15 residues. CDR3 sequence reads: CASSAPSTGNYGYTF. CDR3 bases: TGTGCCAGCAGTGCCCCTTCGACAGGGAACTATGGCTACACCTTC.

The chain has TRBV11-2 and TRBJ1-1; weak D call: TRBD1 (5 bases). The CDR3 consists of 15 residues. With 1 base removed from V and 2 bases from J, the gap between germline ends came to 11 bases. Germline V gene data show CDR1 as SGHAT and CDR2 as FQNNGV. The CDR3 DNA follows: TGTGCCAGCAGCTTAGGGGGGAAGGGAAACACTGAAGCTTTCTTT. Residues: CASSLGGKGNTEAFF.

V and J are TRBV28 and TRBJ1-2, with 9 bases lining up with TRBD1. The germline CDR1 and CDR2 sequences are MDHEN and SYDVKM. V trimming: 5 bases; J trimming: 4 bases; junction bases outside the gene matches: 5. The CDR3 extends over 14 amino acids. The chain's CDR3 is CASSPQTGGYGYTF. CDR3 nucleotides: TGTGCCAGCAGTCCCCAGACAGGGGGCTATGGCTACACCTTC.